This T cell receptor (beta chain) was observed in a study of tumor-infiltrating lymphocytes in primary liver carcinoma. The CDR3 sequence is 13 residues long. Germline CDR1 and CDR2: PRHDT and FYEKMQ (reference sequence). Trimming removed 4 bases at V and 6 bases at J, with 9 bases between. With a constant-region primer, TCR beta cDNA was made from approximately 450 ng of total RNA. Employing slightly modified ARM-PCR, three nested multiplex PCR rounds were run, and these gave rise to the TCR beta libraries. TRBV1-TRBV30 forward primers and a C-beta reverse primer were used in the first two PCR rounds, which each ran for approximately 10 cycles. TCRdb re-derived calls from the multiplex PCR reads in MiXCR, one entry per CDR3 protein. Found here are fewer than 250,000 distinct CDR3 sequences, less than 70% of them singletons; the top ten hold about 7.1%. The study extracted blood RNA from unsorted whole blood and also extracted germline DNA.

The J gene is TRBJ2-2, the V gene TRBV13; D call uncertain. This receptor was obtained from a woman aged 55-69 years with primary liver carcinoma and hepatitis B virus infection. The sequenced sample consisted of peripheral blood. The CDR3 DNA reads as TGTGCCAGCAGCTCCCTAGGATCCGGGGAGCTGTTTTTT. Protein product: CASSSLGSGELFF.